The T cell receptor (beta chain) under discussion was sequenced for a study of cytomegalovirus exposure and HLA in healthy donors. This CDR3 contains 14 residues. Germline V CDR1 and CDR2: SGDLS, YYNGEE. Unmatched junction bases numbered 8, after V lost 7 bases and J lost 6 bases. Researchers ran the PCR with 60 Vbeta and 13 Jbeta primers. This table comes from immunoSEQ multiplex PCR, and its TCRdb copy is limited to in-frame clones, with some not included. The sample lists 110,000 to 150,000 clones; roughly 82% were seen once. The clonotype was recovered from a man aged 25 to 40 in good health and CMV-seronegative. Material for sequencing was PBMCs. The chain is built from TRBV9 and TRBJ1-2; 11 bases agree with TRBD1. The CDR3 DNA reads TGTGCCAGCCGTCAGGGACAGGGGGTCGATGGCTACACCTTC. Translation: CASRQGQGVDGYTF.